The next 21 T cell receptor beta chains were all read from a single sample in a study of HIV-infected children after antiretroviral therapy interruption. Unique molecular identifiers were included in an RNA-based 3' RACE TCR library. TCRdb independently ran MiXCR on the 3' RACE reads; one entry per CDR3 protein. The sample lists more than 85,000 distinct CDR3 sequences, roughly 6.7% seen once, with roughly 1% in the top ten. Regarding treatment: PENTA 11 planned treatment interruption arm or continuous ART arm. The starting material was CD45RA+ CD4+ T cells from PBMCs, pooled from several time points, obtained from a donor given antiretroviral therapy, either interrupted or continuous. The sample's subset: naive CD4+ CD45RA+ CD45RO- T cells. These receptors came from a pool of human donors with HIV.

This clonotype was detected ten times or more. The chain combines TRBV28 with TRBJ1-1; tentative D call: TRBD1 (5 bases). Trimming removed 8 bases at V and 6 bases at J, with 16 bases between. The germline CDR1 and CDR2 sequences are MDHEN and SYDVKM. The CDR3 loop spans 13 amino acids. The chain's CDR3 is CASERQGGPEAFF. The CDR3 region has the DNA TGTGCCAGCGAAAGGCAGGGCGGGCCTGAAGCTTTCTTT.

This clonotype was observed many times. The chain has TRBV7-6 and TRBJ1-1, with D possibly matching TRBD1 (5 bases). The V gene lost 2 bases and the J gene lost 3 bases, with 10 bases spanning the gap. The germline CDR1 and CDR2 sequences are SGHVS and FNYEAQ. This CDR3 contains 14 residues. The CDR3 reads CASSLIGGDTEAFF. CDR3 nucleotides: TGTGCCAGCAGCTTAATTGGGGGGGACACTGAAGCTTTCTTT.

The rearrangement links TRBV7-9 to TRBJ1-4; D ambiguous. The V gene lost 5 bases and the J gene lost 0 bases, with 13 bases spanning the gap. CDR1 and CDR2 from the germline V gene are SEHNR and FQNEAQ (reference sequence). The length of the CDR3 is 16 residues. The CDR3 loop is CASSRRTGATNEKLFF. CDR3 DNA sequence: TGTGCCAGCAGCCGTCGCACTGGAGCAACTAATGAAAAACTGTTTTTT.

This clonotype came up a few times. The chain carries TRBV5-1 and TRBJ2-1; TRBD2 matches at 14 bases. Germline lookup yields CDR1 SGHRS and CDR2 YFSETQ. V lost 1 base to trimming and J lost 3 bases; unmatched junction nucleotides: 9. The CDR3 spans 19 residues. The CDR3 DNA reads TGCGCCAGCAGCTTGATTGGTACTGGGACTAGCGGGGGCTACAATGAGCAGTTCTTC. Amino acids: CASSLIGTGTSGGYNEQFF. The entire variable domain, with the rest obtained from reference TRBV5-1 and TRBJ2-1, is as follows: KAGVTQTPRYLIKTRGQQVTLSCSPISGHRSVSWYQQTPGQGLQFLFEYFSETQRNKGNFPGRFSGRQFSNSRSEMNVSTLELGDSALYLCASSLIGTGTSGGYNEQFFGPGTRLTVL.

The chain links TRBV18 to TRBJ2-3; no clear D gene. V was cut by 2 bases and J by 2 bases, with 11 bases left in between. The CDR3 is made up of 15 amino acids. The germline gives CDR1 KGHSH, CDR2 LQKENI. The CDR3 reads CASSPKTADTDTQYF. Written as DNA, the CDR3 is TGTGCCAGCTCACCAAAAACAGCTGACACAGATACGCAGTATTTT.

This clonotype has ten or more counts. The V call is TRBV5-1, the J call TRBJ2-2; no reliable D call. Trimming removed 2 bases at V and 4 bases at J, with 9 bases between. This CDR3 contains 14 residues. Germline V lookup: CDR1 SGHRS, CDR2 YFSETQ. Here the CDR3 reads CASSFVTGTGELFF. CDR3 DNA: TGCGCCAGCAGCTTCGTGACGGGCACCGGGGAGCTGTTTTTT.

The table lists this clonotype with many counts. This chain links TRBV9 with TRBJ2-1, with D perhaps TRBD2 (5 bases). V lost 0 bases and J 0 bases, leaving 10 bases between the germline ends. This CDR3 comprises 16 residues. The germline CDR1 and CDR2 sequences are SGDLS and YYNGEE. CDR3 region: CASSVELGSSYNEQFF. CDR3 coding DNA: TGTGCCAGCAGCGTAGAACTGGGGAGCTCCTACAATGAGCAGTTCTTC.

This clonotype was detected many times. The chain links TRBV2 to TRBJ1-2, with 9 bases fitting TRBD1. J gave up 10 bases and V 6 bases, and 12 bases lay outside the gene matches. The V gene's germline CDR1 is SNHLY and CDR2 FYNNEI. The length of the CDR3 is 14 residues. The CDR3 loop reads CASSPRQGGTDYTF. CDR3 in DNA: TGTGCCAGCAGCCCCCGACAGGGGGGTACTGACTACACCTTC.

Concerning this clonotype itself: This could be a read error, since a much larger clone is one nucleotide away. The CDR3 region has the DNA TGTGCCAGCAGCCACTTCAGGGATAACGGCTTCACCTTC. This sequence encodes CASSHFRDNGFTF. This chain links TRBV3-1 with TRBJ1-2, with D maybe TRBD1 (5 bases). Germline V gives CDR1 LGHDT, CDR2 YNNKEL (reference sequence). This CDR3 is 13 amino acids long.

This clonotype was counted a few times. The rearrangement uses TRBV11-1 and TRBJ1-3, with D possibly matching TRBD1 (5 bases). V gave up 0 bases and J gave up 8 bases, with 17 bases separating them. The germline gives CDR1 SGHAT, CDR2 FQDESV (reference sequence). This CDR3 has 16 residues. CDR3 DNA sequence: TGTGCCAGCAGCTTAGCGGGGCCACTCGAGGTCGACACCATATATTTT. It codes for CASSLAGPLEVDTIYF. The variable domain in full, with the rest retrieved from reference TRBV11-1 and TRBJ1-3, is EAEVAQSPRYKITEKSQAVAFWCDPISGHATLYWYRQILGQGPELLVQFQDESVVDDSQLPKDRFSAERLKGVDSTLKIQPAELGDSAMYLCASSLAGPLEVDTIYFGEGSWLTVV.

This clonotype has at least ten counts. The V call is TRBV7-2, the J call TRBJ1-2; 11 bases are a match to TRBD1. J was trimmed by 8 bases and V by 0 bases; bases with no gene match: 2. Germline lookup yields CDR1 SGHTA and CDR2 FQGNSA. CDR3 length: 14 amino acids. The CDR3 DNA reads as TGTGCCAGCAGCTTAGCTGGGACAGGGGGGGGCTACACCTTC. This gives the protein CASSLAGTGGGYTF.

This clonotype was picked up many times. The gene calls are TRBV20-1 and TRBJ1-6; TRBD1 matches at 7 bases. Trimming removed 5 bases from V and 5 bases from J; junction bases left unmatched: 6. Per the germline V gene, CDR1 is DFQATT and CDR2 is SNEGSKA (reference sequence). The CDR3 has 14 amino acids. For the CDR3, the DNA is TGCAGTGCTCATGACGACAGGGATAATTCACCCCTCCACTTT. It specifies CSAHDDRDNSPLHF.

Remarks on this clonotype: This clone may be a read error of a much larger clone one base away. V usage is TRBV10-2 and J usage is TRBJ1-6; no reliable D call. From germline, CDR1 is WSHSY and CDR2 SAAADI. CDR3 length equals 13 residues. The CDR3 here is CTSSERAALPLHF. CDR3 DNA: TGCACCAGCAGTGAGAGGGCCGCCCTGCCCCTCCACTTT.

This clonotype was detected ten times or more. Written as DNA, the CDR3 is TGTGCCAGCTCACCGTACGACACTCACTCCTACGAGCAGTACTTC. Translated: CASSPYDTHSYEQYF. The chain combines TRBV18 with TRBJ2-7, with D unresolved. Trimming left V 3 bases short and J 0 bases short, with 12 bases between. Germline V CDR1 and CDR2: KGHSH, LQKENI. This CDR3 region has 15 residues.

This chain links TRBV28 with TRBJ2-1; D is undetermined. Germline CDR1 and CDR2: MDHEN and SYDVKM. V dropped 7 bases and J dropped 5 bases, with 6 bases sitting between them. There are 11 residues in the CDR3. DNA for the CDR3: TGTGCCAGCATTTTTAACAATGAGCAGTTCTTC. As protein: CASIFNNEQFF.

This clonotype has more than one count but fewer than ten. The V call is TRBV12-3 or TRBV12-4, the J call TRBJ1-1; tentatively, D is TRBD1 (5 bases). The CDR3 covers 12 residues. Trimming left V 2 bases short and J 7 bases short, with 8 bases between. CDR3 nucleotides: TGTGCCAGCAGTTTACGGAGGGGTGAAGCTTTCTTT. Protein product: CASSLRRGEAFF.

This clonotype was counted many times. The rearrangement links TRBV19 to TRBJ1-1, with D possibly matching TRBD1 (5 bases). Trimming removed 7 bases from V and 2 bases from J, with 14 bases in between. Germline assignment: CDR1 LNHDA and CDR2 SQIVND (reference sequence). This CDR3 is 14 amino acids long. The CDR3 nucleotides are TGTGCCAGTAAAAAAACAGGACAAAACACTGAAGCTTTCTTT. Protein sequence: CASKKTGQNTEAFF.

The sample holds a few counts of this clonotype. This rearrangement joins TRBV20-1 to TRBJ2-7; tentatively, D is TRBD1 or TRBD2 (6 bases each). This CDR3 contains 12 residues. The germline V gene has CDR1 DFQATT and CDR2 SNEGSKA (reference sequence). Between the trimmed V and J ends, which lost 1 base and 7 bases, there was a span of 11 bases. CDR3 loop: CSARATGREQYF. The CDR3 coding sequence is TGCAGTGCTAGAGCCACAGGGAGGGAGCAGTACTTC.

This clonotype has only a few counts. The rearrangement links TRBV5-1 to TRBJ2-1; no clear D gene. Trimming left V 2 bases short and J 6 bases short, with 3 bases between. The length of the CDR3 is 11 residues. The germline gives CDR1 SGHRS, CDR2 YFSETQ. This CDR3 is CASSFSNEQFF. The CDR3 DNA reads TGCGCCAGCAGCTTTTCCAATGAGCAGTTCTTC.

This clonotype was detected a few times. The CDR3 DNA is TGTGCCAGCAGAGAGGGTAGGGCGCGTGGCAATCAGCCCCAGCATTTT. Translation: CASREGRARGNQPQHF. The gene calls are TRBV6-5 and TRBJ1-5; D is unclear. The CDR3 length is 16 residues. The germline CDR1 and CDR2 sequences are MNHEY and SVGAGI. V lost 6 bases and J lost 2, with 17 bases in between.

This clonotype was recorded at least ten times. The chain employs TRBV5-5 and TRBJ2-5, with TRBD1 matching over 7 bases. The CDR3 is made up of 13 amino acids. J gave up 5 bases and V 6 bases, and 7 bases lay outside the gene matches. CDR1 and CDR2 from the germline V gene are SGHKS and YYEKEE (reference sequence). CDR3 sequence reads: CASTSIQGETQYF. For the CDR3, the DNA is TGTGCCAGCACCTCCATACAGGGGGAGACCCAGTACTTC.